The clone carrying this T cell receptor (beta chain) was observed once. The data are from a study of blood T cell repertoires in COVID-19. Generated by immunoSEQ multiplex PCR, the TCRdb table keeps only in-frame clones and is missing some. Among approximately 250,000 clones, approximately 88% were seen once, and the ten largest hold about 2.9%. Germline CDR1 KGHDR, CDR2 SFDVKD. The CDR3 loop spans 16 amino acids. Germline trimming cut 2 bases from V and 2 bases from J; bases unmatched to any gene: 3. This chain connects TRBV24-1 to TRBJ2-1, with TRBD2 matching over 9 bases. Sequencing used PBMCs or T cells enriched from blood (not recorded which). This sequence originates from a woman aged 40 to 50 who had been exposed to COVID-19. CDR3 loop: CATSDSLAGTYNEQFF. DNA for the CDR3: TGTGCCACCAGTGATTCTCTAGCGGGGACCTACAATGAGCAGTTCTTC.